This TCR beta chain was captured by sequencing in a study of control samples from healthy donors and cancer patients. The CDR3 runs 13 residues. Germline CDR1 reads MNHEY; CDR2 reads SVGEGT. J was trimmed by 4 bases and V by 6 bases; bases with no gene match: 4. Assay used: immunoSEQ multiplex PCR; TCRdb lists only in-frame clones, some missing. The table shows tens of thousands of clones, with 70% to 90% occurring only once. This chain joins TRBV6-2 or TRBV6-3 and TRBJ2-5, with 8 bases lining up with TRBD2. This sequence was found in a man between 25 and 39 years old in good health. The sequencing sample was made of blood. CDR3 sequence: CASSGGARETQYF. CDR3 nucleotide sequence: TGTGCCAGCAGCGGGGGGGCGAGAGAGACCCAGTACTTC.